Below are 6 T cell receptor beta chains sequenced from a single sample in a study of control samples from healthy donors and cancer patients. TCRdb's copy holds only in-frame clones and misses some; the assay was immunoSEQ multiplex PCR. In the table there are 55,000 to 85,000 clones, roughly 91% of which are singletons. The sequenced sample was PBMCs. The receptors were gathered from a man in his sixties with lung cancer.

Notes on this clone: The junction differs from germline at one of its ends, possibly a read error. V gene TRBV9 combines with J gene TRBJ1-6; 9 positions agree with TRBD1. The germline V gene encodes CDR1 SGDLS and CDR2 YYNGEE. This CDR3 has 15 amino acids. CDR3 region: CTSSESGQGNSPLHF. The CDR3 DNA follows: TGTACCAGCAGCGAATCAGGACAGGGGAATTCACCCCTCCACTTT.

CDR3 bases: TGTGCCAGCAGTTTACAGGCACAGATTACTGAAGCTTTCTTT. This codes for CASSLQAQITEAFF. The chain combines TRBV27 with TRBJ1-1, with D unclear. The CDR3 contains 14 residues. Germline V gene lookup returns CDR1 MNHEY and CDR2 SMNVEV (reference sequence). Trimming left V 2 bases short and J 5 bases short, with 12 bases between.

The V and J genes are TRBV12-5 and TRBJ1-1; tentatively, D is TRBD1 (6 bases). Germline V gene lookup returns CDR1 LGHNT and CDR2 FRNRAP. Between the trimmed V and J ends, which lost 1 base and 5 bases, there was a span of 8 bases. The CDR3 length is 13 residues. This CDR3 reads CASGLETGTEAFF. The CDR3 DNA reads as TGTGCTAGTGGTTTGGAAACAGGGACTGAAGCTTTCTTT.

V gene TRBV14 combines with J gene TRBJ2-7, with no clear D. Looked up from germline, CDR1 is SGHDN and CDR2 is FVKESK. The CDR3 is made up of 12 amino acids. The V end lost 1 base, the J end lost 3 bases, and 4 bases lay between the germline ends. In DNA, the CDR3 is TGTGCCAGCAGCCAAGCAATCTACGAGCAGTACTTC. It translates to CASSQAIYEQYF.

This chain links TRBV30 with TRBJ1-2, with 9 bases aligning to TRBD1. The CDR3 runs 15 residues. Unmatched junction bases numbered 5, after V lost 2 bases and J lost 1 base. CDR1 is GTSNPN and CDR2 is SVGIG in the germline V gene (reference sequence). This CDR3 reads CAWSLTGGFNYGYTF. CDR3 coding DNA: TGTGCCTGGAGTCTTACAGGGGGCTTTAACTATGGCTACACCTTC.

The chain employs TRBV7-8 and TRBJ1-2, with a possible D match to TRBD1 (5 bases). The CDR3 is made up of 14 amino acids. Looked up from germline, CDR1 is SGHVS and CDR2 is FQNEAQ. The V and J ends lost 2 bases and 3 bases respectively, with 10 bases between them. Here the CDR3 reads CASSLKGTDYGYTF. The CDR3 region has the DNA TGTGCCAGCAGCTTAAAGGGGACTGACTATGGCTACACCTTC.